This is a list of T cell receptor beta chains from one sample in a study of sequential checkpoint blockade in melanoma. Only in-frame clones appear in the TCRdb table, and some are missing; sequencing was by immunoSEQ multiplex PCR. Among approximately 28,000 clones listed, over 80% were seen once. Material: CD8+ T cells sorted from blood (inferred from file names), obtained from a patient given nivolumab and ipilimumab in sequence. These TCRs come from a human donor with melanoma. Both conserved end residues are part of each CDR3. Fields, in order: V gene, clone size, J gene, D gene, CDR3 DNA, CDR3 protein. A D gene is named only where the DNA matches it firmly. Expanded clones are given a class, and other clones once, few, many or no size at all.

TRBV29-1	.	TRBJ1-2	.	TGCAGCGTTAACGGACAATTCGGTGGCTACACCTTC	CSVNGQFGGYTF
TRBV14	.	TRBJ2-3	.	TGTGCCAGCAGCCATGGGGAGGCCAGGTGGGAGAGTTGGTTTACTGGAGATACGCAGTATTTT	CASSHGEARWESWFTGDTQYF
TRBV11-2	.	TRBJ2-7	TRBD1	TGTGCCAGCAGCTCCGGAGGATCCGGGACAGACTACGAGCAGTACTTC	CASSSGGSGTDYEQYF
TRBV28	.	TRBJ2-7	TRBD1	TGTGCCAGCAGTTTATTAAACACCCTTCGGACAGGGGCTACCTACGAGCAGTACTTC	CASSLLNTLRTGATYEQYF
TRBV7-9	.	TRBJ2-1	.	TGTGCCAGCAGCTTATCCGCGGATGAGCAGTTCTTC	CASSLSADEQFF
TRBV27	.	TRBJ2-5	.	TGTGCCAGCAGCCCGAGTGAGGGTGAGACCCAGTACTTC	CASSPSEGETQYF
TRBV7-6	.	TRBJ2-5	TRBD2	TGTGCCAGCAGCCTTCTTGAGCGGGGGTACCAAGAGACCCAGTACTTC	CASSLLERGYQETQYF
TRBV10-1	.	TRBJ2-3	.	TGCGCCAGCAGTGAGTCCCGTGGAAGGGGCGCAGATACGCAGTATTTT	CASSESRGRGADTQYF
TRBV5-1	.	TRBJ1-4	.	TGCGCCAGCAGCCACGGGGTTAATAATGAAAAACTGTTTTTT	CASSHGVNNEKLFF
TRBV5-1	.	TRBJ2-7	.	TGCGCCAGCAGCTTGAAGTTGGAGGGCCCCTACGAGCAGTACTTC	CASSLKLEGPYEQYF
TRBV18	.	TRBJ1-2	.	TGTGCCAGCTCAGACCCGGACAGTCCCTATGGCTACACCTTC	CASSDPDSPYGYTF
TRBV7-3	.	TRBJ1-2	TRBD1	TGTGCCAGCAGACCCTCGGGACAGGGGGTCCTTAACTATGGCTACACCTTC	CASRPSGQGVLNYGYTF
TRBV9	.	TRBJ2-3	.	TGTGCCAGCAGCGTAGGGCGGGGCAGCACAGATACGCAGTATTTT	CASSVGRGSTDTQYF
TRBV4-1	.	TRBJ1-2	TRBD1	TGCGCCAGCAGCCAAGTAACCGGGACAGGGGGTACTGGCTACACCTTC	CASSQVTGTGGTGYTF
TRBV27	.	TRBJ2-1	TRBD2	TGTGCCAGCAGTTTAATAGCGGGAGTCTACAATGAGCAGTTCTTC	CASSLIAGVYNEQFF
TRBV7-6	.	TRBJ2-7	TRBD2	TGTGCCAGCAGCCTCATAGCGGGGGGGTCTACTTACGAGCAGTACTTC	CASSLIAGGSTYEQYF
TRBV5-4	.	TRBJ2-1	TRBD2	TGTGCCAGCAGCCCCGGGACTAGCGGGAGGAGGGGTGAGCAGTTCTTC	CASSPGTSGRRGEQFF
TRBV10-3	once	TRBJ2-5	TRBD2	TGTGCCATCAGTGAGTCGTGGGCTAGCGGGGGCCAAGAGACCCAGTACTTC	CAISESWASGGQETQYF
TRBV5-1	.	TRBJ2-7	.	TGCGCCAGCAGCTTGAGGAGGGGGGGCTACGAGCAGTACTTC	CASSLRRGGYEQYF
TRBV27	.	TRBJ2-1	.	TGTGCCAGCAGTTTATACCATTCGACAGTCTACAATGAGCAGTTCTTC	CASSLYHSTVYNEQFF
TRBV19	.	TRBJ1-6	TRBD1	TGTGCCAGTAGTTTCATGACAGGGGCTAATTCACCCCTCCACTTT	CASSFMTGANSPLHF
TRBV27	.	TRBJ1-3	TRBD1	TGTGCCAGCAGTTTGGGACAGGGGTCTGGAAACACCATATATTTT	CASSLGQGSGNTIYF
TRBV19	.	TRBJ1-2	TRBD1	TGTGGATCGACAGGGGTCGACTATGGCTACACCTTC	CGSTGVDYGYTF
TRBV28	.	TRBJ2-3	.	TGTGCCAGCAAGGCGGGCTGGGGGGGCACAGATACGCAGTATTTT	CASKAGWGGTDTQYF
TRBV7-3	.	TRBJ2-1	TRBD2	TGTGCCAGCAGCCTAGCGGGAGGGGCCTACAATGAGCAGTTCTTC	CASSLAGGAYNEQFF
TRBV15	.	TRBJ2-3	TRBD2	TGTGCCACCAGCAGAGATGAGGTGGTAGCGGGGGCCACAGATACGCAGTATTTT	CATSRDEVVAGATDTQYF
TRBV4-1	.	TRBJ2-3	.	TGCGCCAGCAGTTTCCCCCGAGGTACGCAGTATTTT	CASSFPRGTQYF
TRBV7-8	.	TRBJ2-5	.	TGTGCCAGCAGCTATAGTAAAGAGACCCAGTACTTC	CASSYSKETQYF
TRBV28	.	TRBJ2-3	TRBD2	TGTGCCAGCAGTTCTCCAGCGGGAGCCACAGATACGCAGTATTTT	CASSSPAGATDTQYF
TRBV12-5	.	TRBJ2-1	.	TGTGCTAGCCCCCCGACAGGGAGGTACAATGAGCAGTTCTTC	CASPPTGRYNEQFF
TRBV28	.	TRBJ2-3	TRBD1	TGTGCCAGCAGTTTCAGTTTGAGCAGGGGGCAAGTAGATACGCAGTATTTT	CASSFSLSRGQVDTQYF
TRBV6-1	.	TRBJ1-1	.	TGTGCCAGCAGTGGGGCTACCTTTGCCTGGGACACTGAAGCTTTCTTT	CASSGATFAWDTEAFF
TRBV4-1	.	TRBJ2-7	.	TGCGCCAGCAGCCAAGAGCGGTCCTACGAGCAGTACTTC	CASSQERSYEQYF
TRBV11-2	.	TRBJ2-5	.	TGTGCCAGCAGCTTAGCGCCTAGTATCAAGACCCAGTACTTC	CASSLAPSIKTQYF
TRBV28	.	TRBJ1-1	TRBD1	TGTGCCAGCAGTTTTGACAGGGGGCTTGAAGCTTTCTTT	CASSFDRGLEAFF
TRBV19	few	TRBJ1-5	.	TGTGCCAGTAGTATGCGGGTCGAGCCCCAGCATTTT	CASSMRVEPQHF
TRBV28	.	TRBJ2-5	TRBD2	TGTGCCAGCAGCCGCTCTTGGGCAGCGGGATGGGCGGCTTGGGAGACCCAGTACTTC	CASSRSWAAGWAAWETQYF
TRBV9	once	TRBJ1-2	.	TGTGCCAGCAGCGCCTCAACCGAGGGCAACAGAGGGAACTATGGCTACACCTTC	CASSASTEGNRGNYGYTF
TRBV29-1	.	TRBJ2-7	.	TGCAGCGTTCTGGACACCTCCTACGAGCAGTACTTC	CSVLDTSYEQYF
TRBV4-2	.	TRBJ2-3	TRBD1	TGTGCCAGCAGCGGCGAGACAGGGGGATCGACAGATACGCAGTATTTT	CASSGETGGSTDTQYF
TRBV2	.	TRBJ2-2	TRBD1	TGTGCCAGCAGCCCTGGACAGGGGGCCGGGGAGCTGTTTTTT	CASSPGQGAGELFF